Shown below are 7 T cell receptor beta chains from a single sample sequenced in a study of CD8+ T cells in alopecia areata. Extracted RNA was reverse transcribed, and the resulting cDNA served as sequencing template. Repertoires were generated with immunoSEQ multiplex PCR, while TCRdb's copy carries only in-frame clones and drops some. The repertoire holds under 130,000 clones, with 86% as singletons. Treatment described: oral pan-JAK inhibitor, 5-10 mg twice daily. This sample comprised CD8+ T cells sorted from blood, obtained between weeks 30 and 35, from a patient treated with tofacitinib. The receptor source for this set is a human donor with alopecia areata.

The chain joins TRBV9 to TRBJ2-7; D may match TRBD1 or TRBD2 (5 bases each). Trimming removed 2 bases at V and 3 bases at J, with 12 bases between. CDR1 SGDLS and CDR2 YYNGEE come from the germline V gene. The CDR3 consists of 14 residues. The CDR3 region is CASSVGTENYEQYF. CDR3 DNA sequence: TGTGCCAGCAGCGTTGGGACCGAGAACTACGAGCAGTACTTC.

This clone occurred a few times. The rearrangement joins TRBV18 to TRBJ2-7; D is ambiguous. CDR1 is KGHSH and CDR2 is LQKENI in the germline V gene. The length of the CDR3 is 14 residues. Trimming removed 3 bases at V and 0 bases at J, with 9 bases between. This chain's CDR3 is CASSPPLGSYEQYF. CDR3 bases: TGTGCCAGCTCACCGCCGCTAGGCTCCTACGAGCAGTACTTC.

The rearrangement joins TRBV7-9 to TRBJ2-1; D gene unclear. Germline CDR1 is SEHNR and CDR2 is FQNEAQ (reference sequence). Trimming took 1 base from V and 5 from J, leaving 3 bases between them. The CDR3 is 12 amino acids. The CDR3 is CASSLGNNEQFF. The CDR3 bases are TGTGCCAGCAGCTTAGGTAACAATGAGCAGTTCTTC.

The J gene is TRBJ1-2, the V gene TRBV7-8, with D possibly matching TRBD1 (5 bases). Germline assignment: CDR1 SGHVS and CDR2 FQNEAQ. Trimming pared 1 base from V and 6 bases from J, leaving 15 bases between. The CDR3 covers 15 residues. The chain's CDR3 is CASSLEGGTRDGYTF. Written as DNA, the CDR3 is TGTGCCAGCAGCTTAGAGGGAGGGACCCGAGATGGCTACACCTTC.

This chain joins TRBV5-1 and TRBJ2-7; D is uncertain. The germline V and J ends were trimmed by 1 base and 4 bases, with 9 bases remaining between them. This CDR3 has 13 residues. Germline CDR1 is SGHRS and CDR2 is YFSETQ. This CDR3 reads CASSLLAGYEQYF. The DNA of the CDR3 is TGCGCCAGCAGCTTGTTGGCAGGATACGAGCAGTACTTC.

The rearrangement links TRBV5-1 to TRBJ2-1, with 11 nucleotides matching TRBD1. Germline trimming cut 7 bases from V and 8 bases from J; bases unmatched to any gene: 14. Germline values: CDR1 SGHRS, CDR2 YFSETQ. The CDR3 spans 16 residues. Here the CDR3 reads CASFPIGQGAPDEQFF. CDR3 in DNA: TGCGCCAGCTTCCCGATAGGACAGGGGGCGCCGGATGAGCAGTTCTTC.

This clone has only one observation. The rearrangement joins TRBV29-1 to TRBJ2-7, with D possibly matching TRBD2 (5 bases). V was trimmed by 0 bases and J by 4 bases, leaving 13 bases between them. Germline values: CDR1 SQVTM, CDR2 ANQGSEA. The CDR3 is 14 amino acids. The chain's CDR3 is CSVEDTSGKYEQYF. CDR3 coding DNA: TGCAGCGTTGAAGATACGTCCGGGAAATACGAGCAGTACTTC.